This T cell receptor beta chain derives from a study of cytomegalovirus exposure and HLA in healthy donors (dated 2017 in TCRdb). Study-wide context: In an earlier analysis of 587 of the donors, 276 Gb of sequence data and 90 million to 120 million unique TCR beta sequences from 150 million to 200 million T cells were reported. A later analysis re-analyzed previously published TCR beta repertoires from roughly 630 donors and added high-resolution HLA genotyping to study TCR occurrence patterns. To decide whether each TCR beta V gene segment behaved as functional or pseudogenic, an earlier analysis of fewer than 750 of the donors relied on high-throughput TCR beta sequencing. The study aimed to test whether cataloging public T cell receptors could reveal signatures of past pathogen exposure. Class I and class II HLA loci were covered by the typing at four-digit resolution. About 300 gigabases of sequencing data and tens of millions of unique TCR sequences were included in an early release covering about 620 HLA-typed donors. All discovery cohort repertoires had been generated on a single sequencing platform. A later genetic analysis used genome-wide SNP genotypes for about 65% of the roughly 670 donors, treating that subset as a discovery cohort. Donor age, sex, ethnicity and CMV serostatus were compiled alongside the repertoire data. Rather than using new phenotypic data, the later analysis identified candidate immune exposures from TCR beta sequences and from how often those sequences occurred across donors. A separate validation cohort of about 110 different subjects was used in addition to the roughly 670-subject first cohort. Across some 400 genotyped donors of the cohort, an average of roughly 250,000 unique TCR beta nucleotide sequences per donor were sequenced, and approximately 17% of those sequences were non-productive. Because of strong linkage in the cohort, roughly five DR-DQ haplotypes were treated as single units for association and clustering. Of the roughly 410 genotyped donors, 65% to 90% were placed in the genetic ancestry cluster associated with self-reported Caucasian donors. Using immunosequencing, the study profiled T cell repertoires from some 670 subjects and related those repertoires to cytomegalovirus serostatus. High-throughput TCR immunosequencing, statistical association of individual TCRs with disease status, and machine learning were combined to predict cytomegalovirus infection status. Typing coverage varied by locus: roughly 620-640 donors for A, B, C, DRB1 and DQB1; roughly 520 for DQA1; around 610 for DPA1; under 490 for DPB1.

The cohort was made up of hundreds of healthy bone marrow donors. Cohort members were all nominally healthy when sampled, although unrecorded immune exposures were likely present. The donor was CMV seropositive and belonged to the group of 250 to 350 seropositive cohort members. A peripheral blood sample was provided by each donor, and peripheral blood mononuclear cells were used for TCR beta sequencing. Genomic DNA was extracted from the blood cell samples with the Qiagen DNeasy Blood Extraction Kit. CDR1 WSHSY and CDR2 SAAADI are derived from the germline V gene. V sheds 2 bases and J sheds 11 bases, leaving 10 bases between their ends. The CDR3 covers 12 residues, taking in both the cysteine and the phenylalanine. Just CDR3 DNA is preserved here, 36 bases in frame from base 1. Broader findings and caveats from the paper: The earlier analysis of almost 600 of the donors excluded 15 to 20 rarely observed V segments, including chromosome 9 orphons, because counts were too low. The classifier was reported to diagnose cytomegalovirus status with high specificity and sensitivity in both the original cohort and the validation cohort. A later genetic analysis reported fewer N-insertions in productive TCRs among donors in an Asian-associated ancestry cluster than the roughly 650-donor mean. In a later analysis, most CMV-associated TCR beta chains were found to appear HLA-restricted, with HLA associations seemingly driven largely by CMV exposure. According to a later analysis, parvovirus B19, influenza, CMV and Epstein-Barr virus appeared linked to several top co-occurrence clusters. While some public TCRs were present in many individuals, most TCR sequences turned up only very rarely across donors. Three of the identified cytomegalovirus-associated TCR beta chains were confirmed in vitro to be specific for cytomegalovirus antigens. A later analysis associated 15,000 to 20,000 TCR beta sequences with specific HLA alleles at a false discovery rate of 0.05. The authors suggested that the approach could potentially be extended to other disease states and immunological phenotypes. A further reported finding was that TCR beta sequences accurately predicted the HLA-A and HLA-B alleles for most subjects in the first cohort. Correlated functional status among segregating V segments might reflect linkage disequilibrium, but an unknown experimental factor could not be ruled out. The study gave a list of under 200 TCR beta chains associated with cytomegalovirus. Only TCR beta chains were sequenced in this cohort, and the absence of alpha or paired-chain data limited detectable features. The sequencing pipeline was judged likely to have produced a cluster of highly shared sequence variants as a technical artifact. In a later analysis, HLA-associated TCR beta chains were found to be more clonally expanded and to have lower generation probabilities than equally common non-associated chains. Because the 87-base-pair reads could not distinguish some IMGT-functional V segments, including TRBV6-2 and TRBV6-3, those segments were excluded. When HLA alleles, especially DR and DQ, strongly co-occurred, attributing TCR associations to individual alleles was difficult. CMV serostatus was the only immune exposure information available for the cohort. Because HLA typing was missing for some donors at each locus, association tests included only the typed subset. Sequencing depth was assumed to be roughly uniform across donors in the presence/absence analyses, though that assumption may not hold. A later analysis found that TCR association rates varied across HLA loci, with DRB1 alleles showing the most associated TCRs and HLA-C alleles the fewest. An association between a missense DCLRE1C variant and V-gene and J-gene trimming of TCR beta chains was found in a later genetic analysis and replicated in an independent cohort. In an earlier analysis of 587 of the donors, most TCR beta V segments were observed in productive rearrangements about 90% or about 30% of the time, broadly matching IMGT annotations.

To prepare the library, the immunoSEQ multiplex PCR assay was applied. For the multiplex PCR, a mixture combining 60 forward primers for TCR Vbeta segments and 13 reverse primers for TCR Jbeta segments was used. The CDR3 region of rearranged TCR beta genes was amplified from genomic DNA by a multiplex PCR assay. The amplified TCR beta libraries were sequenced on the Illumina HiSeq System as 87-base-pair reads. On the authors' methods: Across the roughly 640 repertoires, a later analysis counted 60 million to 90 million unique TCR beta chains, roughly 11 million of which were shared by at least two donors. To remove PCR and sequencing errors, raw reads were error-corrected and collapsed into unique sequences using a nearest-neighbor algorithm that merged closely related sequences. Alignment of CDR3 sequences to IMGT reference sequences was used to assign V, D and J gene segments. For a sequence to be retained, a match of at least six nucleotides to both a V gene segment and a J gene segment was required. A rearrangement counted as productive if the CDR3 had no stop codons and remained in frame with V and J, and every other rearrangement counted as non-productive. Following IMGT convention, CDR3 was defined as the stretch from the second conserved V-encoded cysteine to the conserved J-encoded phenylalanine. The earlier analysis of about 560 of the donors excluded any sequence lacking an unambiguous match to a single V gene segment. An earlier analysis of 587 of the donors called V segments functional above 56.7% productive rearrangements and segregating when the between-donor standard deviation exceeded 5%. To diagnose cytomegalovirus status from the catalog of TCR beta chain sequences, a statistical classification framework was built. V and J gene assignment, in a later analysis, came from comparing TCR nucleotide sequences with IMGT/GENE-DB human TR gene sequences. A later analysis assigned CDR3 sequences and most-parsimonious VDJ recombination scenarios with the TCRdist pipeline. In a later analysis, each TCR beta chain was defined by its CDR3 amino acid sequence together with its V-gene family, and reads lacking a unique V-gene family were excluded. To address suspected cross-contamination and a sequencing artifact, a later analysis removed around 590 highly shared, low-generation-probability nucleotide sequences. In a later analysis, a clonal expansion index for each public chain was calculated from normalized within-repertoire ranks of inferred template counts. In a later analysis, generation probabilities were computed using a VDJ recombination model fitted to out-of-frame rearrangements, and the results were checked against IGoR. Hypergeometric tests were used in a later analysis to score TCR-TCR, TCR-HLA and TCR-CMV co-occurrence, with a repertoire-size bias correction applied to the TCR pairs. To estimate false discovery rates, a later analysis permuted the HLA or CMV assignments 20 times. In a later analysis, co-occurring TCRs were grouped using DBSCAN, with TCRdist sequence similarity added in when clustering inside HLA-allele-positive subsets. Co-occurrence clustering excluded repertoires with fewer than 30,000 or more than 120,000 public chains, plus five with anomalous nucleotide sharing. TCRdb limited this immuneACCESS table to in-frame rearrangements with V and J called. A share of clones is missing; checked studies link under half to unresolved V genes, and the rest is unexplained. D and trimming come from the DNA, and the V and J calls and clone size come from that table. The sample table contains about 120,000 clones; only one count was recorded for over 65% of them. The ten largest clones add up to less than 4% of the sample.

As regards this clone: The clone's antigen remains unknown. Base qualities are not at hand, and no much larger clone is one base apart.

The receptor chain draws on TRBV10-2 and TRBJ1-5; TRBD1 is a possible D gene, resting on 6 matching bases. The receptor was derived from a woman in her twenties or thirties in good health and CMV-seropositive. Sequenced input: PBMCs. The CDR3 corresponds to CASSEGGRAQHF. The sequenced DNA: TGCGCCAGCAGTGAGGGGGGCCGAGCCCAGCATTTT.